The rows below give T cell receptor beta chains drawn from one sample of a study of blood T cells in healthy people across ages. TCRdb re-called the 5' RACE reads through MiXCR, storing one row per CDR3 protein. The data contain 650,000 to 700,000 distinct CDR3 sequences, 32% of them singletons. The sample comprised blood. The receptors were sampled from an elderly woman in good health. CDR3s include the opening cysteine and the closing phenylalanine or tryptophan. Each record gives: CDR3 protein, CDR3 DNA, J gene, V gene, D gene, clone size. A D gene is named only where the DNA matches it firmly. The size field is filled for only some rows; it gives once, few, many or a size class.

cdr3_aa: CASSFLMETEETQYF
cdr3_nt: TGTGCCAGCAGCTTTCTTATGGAGACAGAAGAGACCCAGTACTTC
j_call: TRBJ2-5
v_call: TRBV7-9
d_call: .
clone_size: .

cdr3_aa: CASSQGVGGIGTDTQYF
cdr3_nt: TGTGCCAGCAGCCAAGGGGTAGGGGGAATCGGCACAGATACGCAGTATTTT
j_call: TRBJ2-3
v_call: TRBV4-2
d_call: .
clone_size: many

cdr3_aa: CSASGAGGPGANVLTF
cdr3_nt: TGCAGTGCTAGTGGGGCAGGGGGTCCTGGGGCCAACGTCCTGACTTTC
j_call: TRBJ2-6
v_call: TRBV20-1
d_call: TRBD1
clone_size: many

cdr3_aa: CASDGQGKLFF
cdr3_nt: TGTGCCAGCGATGGACAGGGAAAGCTGTTTTTT
j_call: TRBJ2-2
v_call: TRBV28
d_call: TRBD1
clone_size: few

cdr3_aa: CSARGPSGTRQYF
cdr3_nt: TGCAGTGCTAGAGGGCCTAGCGGGACGCGACAGTACTTC
j_call: TRBJ2-7
v_call: TRBV20-1
d_call: TRBD2
clone_size: once

cdr3_aa: CASSLLDRGPNYGYTF
cdr3_nt: TGTGCCAGCAGCTTGCTGGACAGGGGTCCTAACTATGGCTACACCTTC
j_call: TRBJ1-2
v_call: TRBV7-9
d_call: TRBD1
clone_size: many

cdr3_aa: CASSQDTGRKLFF
cdr3_nt: TGCGCCAGCAGCCAAGATACGGGGAGGAAACTGTTTTTT
j_call: TRBJ1-4
v_call: TRBV4-1
d_call: .
clone_size: .

cdr3_aa: CASSQAPGQGDEQYF
cdr3_nt: TGCGCCAGCAGCCAGGCCCCGGGACAGGGGGACGAGCAGTACTTC
j_call: TRBJ2-7
v_call: TRBV4-3
d_call: TRBD1
clone_size: many

cdr3_aa: CSARDRLAGTIGGEQYF
cdr3_nt: TGCAGTGCTAGAGATCGTTTAGCGGGGACCATAGGGGGCGAGCAGTACTTC
j_call: TRBJ2-7
v_call: TRBV20-1
d_call: TRBD2
clone_size: many

cdr3_aa: CASSLGGTSDTDTQYF
cdr3_nt: TGCGCCAGCAGCTTGGGTGGGACTAGCGATACAGATACGCAGTATTTT
j_call: TRBJ2-3
v_call: TRBV5-1
d_call: TRBD2
clone_size: .

cdr3_aa: CASSWGTGGELFF
cdr3_nt: TGTGCCAGCAGCTGGGGGACAGGGGGCGAGCTGTTTTTT
j_call: TRBJ2-2
v_call: TRBV7-9
d_call: TRBD1
clone_size: few

cdr3_aa: CSARQNNEQFF
cdr3_nt: TGCAGTGCCCGGCAGAACAATGAGCAGTTCTTC
j_call: TRBJ2-1
v_call: TRBV20-1
d_call: .
clone_size: many

cdr3_aa: CASSQGVTGTSSYEQYF
cdr3_nt: TGCGCCAGCAGCCAAGGTGTTACGGGTACGTCCTCCTACGAGCAGTACTTC
j_call: TRBJ2-7
v_call: TRBV4-3
d_call: .
clone_size: .

cdr3_aa: CASREQAFNTEAFF
cdr3_nt: TGTGCCAGCAGAGAACAGGCGTTTAACACTGAAGCTTTCTTT
j_call: TRBJ1-1
v_call: TRBV6-6
d_call: .
clone_size: .

cdr3_aa: CAISEGQGSYNKQFF
cdr3_nt: TGTGCCATCAGTGAAGGACAGGGTTCCTACAATAAGCAGTTCTTC
j_call: TRBJ2-1
v_call: TRBV10-3
d_call: TRBD1
clone_size: .

cdr3_aa: CASSYSRGGRRDNEQFF
cdr3_nt: TGTGCCAGCAGTTACTCGAGGGGGGGCCGTAGGGACAATGAGCAGTTCTTC
j_call: TRBJ2-1
v_call: TRBV6-2/TRBV6-3
d_call: .
clone_size: many

cdr3_aa: CASSPGRLQETQFF
cdr3_nt: TGTGCTAGCAGCCCAGGACGACTCCAAGAGACCCAGTTCTTC
j_call: TRBJ2-1
v_call: TRBV7-7
d_call: .
clone_size: .

cdr3_aa: CASSLRVHGYTF
cdr3_nt: TGTGCCAGCAGCTTGCGTGTGCATGGCTACACCTTC
j_call: TRBJ1-2
v_call: TRBV5-4
d_call: .
clone_size: many

cdr3_aa: CASSLRTPQAETQYF
cdr3_nt: TGCGCCAGCAGCCTTCGGACTCCACAGGCGGAGACCCAGTACTTC
j_call: TRBJ2-5
v_call: TRBV5-1
d_call: .
clone_size: .

cdr3_aa: CASSPAGYEQFF
cdr3_nt: TGTGCCAGCAGCCCAGCGGGTTATGAGCAGTTCTTC
j_call: TRBJ2-1
v_call: TRBV14
d_call: .
clone_size: many

cdr3_aa: CASSPGIVDTQYF
cdr3_nt: TGTGCCAGCAGCCCCGGGATCGTAGATACGCAGTATTTT
j_call: TRBJ2-3
v_call: TRBV7-2
d_call: .
clone_size: .

cdr3_aa: CASGLVLARSSNEQYF
cdr3_nt: TGTGCTAGTGGTTTGGTACTAGCTCGTTCTTCCAATGAGCAGTACTTC
j_call: TRBJ2-7
v_call: TRBV12-5
d_call: .
clone_size: few

cdr3_aa: CSAREAGASNQPQHF
cdr3_nt: TGCAGTGCTAGAGAGGCGGGGGCGAGCAATCAGCCCCAGCATTTT
j_call: TRBJ1-5
v_call: TRBV20-1
d_call: .
clone_size: .

cdr3_aa: CAISELQGSQPQHF
cdr3_nt: TGTGCCATCAGTGAGCTACAGGGGAGTCAGCCCCAGCATTTT
j_call: TRBJ1-5
v_call: TRBV10-3
d_call: TRBD1
clone_size: many

cdr3_aa: CASRPTGGDEQFF
cdr3_nt: TGTGCCAGCAGACCAACGGGGGGAGATGAGCAGTTCTTC
j_call: TRBJ2-1
v_call: TRBV6-1
d_call: TRBD2
clone_size: many

cdr3_aa: CSASLEGETQYF
cdr3_nt: TGCAGTGCTTCCCTCGAAGGAGAGACCCAGTACTTC
j_call: TRBJ2-5
v_call: TRBV20-1
d_call: .
clone_size: many

cdr3_aa: CASSLRGVGYTF
cdr3_nt: TGTGCCAGCAGCCTCCGGGGTGTTGGCTACACCTTC
j_call: TRBJ1-2
v_call: TRBV6-6
d_call: .
clone_size: .

cdr3_aa: CASSQDRFSVGYTF
cdr3_nt: TGCGCCAGCAGCCAAGACAGGTTTTCGGTCGGCTACACCTTC
j_call: TRBJ1-2
v_call: TRBV4-3
d_call: .
clone_size: many

cdr3_aa: CASSQDRGGYTEAFF
cdr3_nt: TGTGCCAGCAGCCAGGACAGGGGAGGATATACTGAAGCTTTCTTT
j_call: TRBJ1-1
v_call: TRBV7-9
d_call: TRBD1
clone_size: many

cdr3_aa: CASSGLYEQYF
cdr3_nt: TGTGCCAGTAGCGGTCTCTACGAGCAGTACTTC
j_call: TRBJ2-7
v_call: TRBV19
d_call: .
clone_size: many

cdr3_aa: CASSGTSGWSETQYF
cdr3_nt: TGTGCCAGCAGCGGGACTAGCGGGTGGTCGGAGACCCAGTACTTC
j_call: TRBJ2-5
v_call: TRBV9
d_call: TRBD2
clone_size: many

cdr3_aa: CASSFGTRTGELFF
cdr3_nt: TGCGCCAGCAGCTTTGGAACGCGGACCGGGGAGCTGTTTTTT
j_call: TRBJ2-2
v_call: TRBV5-1
d_call: .
clone_size: .

cdr3_aa: CASSLASISGGETQYF
cdr3_nt: TGCGCCAGCAGCTTGGCCTCAATTAGCGGGGGAGAGACCCAGTACTTC
j_call: TRBJ2-5
v_call: TRBV5-1
d_call: TRBD2
clone_size: many

cdr3_aa: CSARRTPMAGTQYF
cdr3_nt: TGCAGTGCTAGAAGGACACCCATGGCGGGTACGCAGTATTTT
j_call: TRBJ2-3
v_call: TRBV20-1
d_call: .
clone_size: once

cdr3_aa: CASSVVEGEGQHF
cdr3_nt: TGTGCCAGCAGCGTAGTGGAGGGTGAGGGCCAGCATTTT
j_call: TRBJ1-5
v_call: TRBV9
d_call: .
clone_size: few

cdr3_aa: CASSERDRVREKLFF
cdr3_nt: TGTGCCAGCAGCGAAAGGGACAGGGTACGCGAAAAACTGTTTTTT
j_call: TRBJ1-4
v_call: TRBV2
d_call: TRBD1
clone_size: .

cdr3_aa: CASRLTGMNTEAFF
cdr3_nt: TGCGCCAGCAGACTCACAGGTATGAACACTGAAGCTTTCTTT
j_call: TRBJ1-1
v_call: TRBV5-1
d_call: .
clone_size: few

cdr3_aa: CASSLARSSYEQYF
cdr3_nt: TGTGCCAGCAGCTTAGCGAGGAGCTCCTACGAGCAGTACTTC
j_call: TRBJ2-7
v_call: TRBV5-1
d_call: .
clone_size: many

cdr3_aa: CASTFPVRAEAFF
cdr3_nt: TGTGCCAGCACCTTTCCGGTTAGGGCTGAAGCTTTCTTT
j_call: TRBJ1-1
v_call: TRBV28
d_call: .
clone_size: .

cdr3_aa: CASCQVSQGNIQYF
cdr3_nt: TGCGCCAGCTGCCAGGTTTCTCAGGGAAACATTCAGTACTTC
j_call: TRBJ2-4
v_call: TRBV4-3
d_call: .
clone_size: .

cdr3_aa: CASSLTRNNEQFF
cdr3_nt: TGTGCTAGCAGCCTAACTAGGAACAATGAGCAGTTCTTC
j_call: TRBJ2-1
v_call: TRBV7-7
d_call: .
clone_size: .

cdr3_aa: CASSQGSGTGNTEAFF
cdr3_nt: TGTGCCAGCAGCCAGGGTTCAGGGACAGGGAACACTGAAGCTTTCTTT
j_call: TRBJ1-1
v_call: TRBV3-1
d_call: TRBD1
clone_size: .